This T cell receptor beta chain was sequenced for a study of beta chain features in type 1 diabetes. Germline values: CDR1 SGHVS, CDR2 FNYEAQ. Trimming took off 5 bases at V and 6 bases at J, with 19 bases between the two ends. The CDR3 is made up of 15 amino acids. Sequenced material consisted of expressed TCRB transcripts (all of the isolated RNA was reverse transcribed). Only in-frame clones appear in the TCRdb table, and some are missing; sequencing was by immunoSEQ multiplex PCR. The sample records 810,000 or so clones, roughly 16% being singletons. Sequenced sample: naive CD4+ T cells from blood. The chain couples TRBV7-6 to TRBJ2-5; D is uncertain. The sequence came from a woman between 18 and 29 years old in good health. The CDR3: CASSKAANLGKTQYF. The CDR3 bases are TGTGCCAGCAGCAAGGCGGCCAACCTCGGAAAGACCCAGTACTTC.